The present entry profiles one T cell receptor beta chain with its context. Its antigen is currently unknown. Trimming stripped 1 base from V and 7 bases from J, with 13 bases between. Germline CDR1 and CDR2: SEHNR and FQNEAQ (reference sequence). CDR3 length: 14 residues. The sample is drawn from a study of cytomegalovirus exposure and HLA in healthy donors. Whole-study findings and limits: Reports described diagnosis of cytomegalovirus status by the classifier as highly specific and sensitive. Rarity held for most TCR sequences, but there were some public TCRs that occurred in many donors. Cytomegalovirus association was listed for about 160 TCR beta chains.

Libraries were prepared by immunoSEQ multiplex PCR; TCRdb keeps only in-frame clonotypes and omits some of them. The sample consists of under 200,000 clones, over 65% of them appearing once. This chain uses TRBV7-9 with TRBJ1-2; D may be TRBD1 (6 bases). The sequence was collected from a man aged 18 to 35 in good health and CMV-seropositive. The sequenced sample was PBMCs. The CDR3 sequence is CASSLDREGGGYTF. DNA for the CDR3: TGTGCCAGCAGCTTAGACAGGGAAGGAGGTGGCTACACCTTC. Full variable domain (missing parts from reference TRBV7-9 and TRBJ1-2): DTGVSQNPRHKITKRGQNVTFRCDPISEHNRLYWYRQTLGQGPEFLTYFQNEAQLEKSRLLSDRFSAERPKGSFSTLEIQRTEQGDSAMYLCASSLDREGGGYTFGSGTRLTVV.